This T cell receptor (beta chain) was profiled in a study of neurological immune-mediated disorders. Study observations and caveats: No CDR3 amino acid sequences recurred among expanded clones across subjects, suggesting private repertoires in all groups.

5'RACE employing 10-nucleotide random UMIs yielded the cDNA. TCRdb processed the 5' RACE reads anew with MiXCR; each CDR3 protein has one entry. The sample includes 25,000 to 30,000 distinct CDR3 sequences, over 3% seen only once; the top ten take less than 9%. Unsorted libraries were derived from 2 million PBMCs stored at -80 C. At least ten counts were recorded for this clonotype. What it binds is unknown. The germline CDR1 and CDR2 sequences are SEHNR and FQNEAQ (reference sequence). Trimming shortened V by 0 bases and J by 11 bases, and 10 bases separated the two germline ends. The CDR3 loop spans 12 amino acids.

This chain connects TRBV7-9 to TRBJ1-1, with D perhaps matching TRBD1 (6 bases). Sample: PBMCs. This TCR was recovered from a young woman with multiple sclerosis. In nucleotides, the CDR3 is TGTGCCAGCAGCTTAGCGGGACATCGGGCTTTCTTT. It specifies CASSLAGHRAFF.